The rows below give T cell receptor beta chains drawn from one sample of a study of T cell repertoires in cytomegalovirus infection. TCRdb re-called the reads through MiXCR, storing one row per CDR3 protein. The data hold approximately 730,000 distinct CDR3 sequences, with roughly 30% observed a single time. What these receptors recognize is not known. Sample: cultured PBMCs, taken from culture after CMV antigen stimulation. These receptors were collected from a human donor in good health (CMV status not recorded). Some clones in this sample may be carry-over from other donors' samples. Each CDR3 is given with its conserved first and last residue. Each record gives: V gene, clone size, D gene, J gene, CDR3 DNA, CDR3 protein. The D gene is left open where the match is weak. The size entry is marked missing in some rows and otherwise reads once, few, many or a size class.

v_gene: TRBV7-2
abundance: -
d_gene: -
j_gene: TRBJ2-7
CDR3nt: TGTGCCAGCAGCTTAGGACAGTCACTCTCCTACGAGCAGTACTTC
CDR3aa: CASSLGQSLSYEQYF

v_gene: TRBV7-2
abundance: many
d_gene: TRBD2
j_gene: TRBJ2-6
CDR3nt: TGTGCCAGCAGCCGTAAACTAGCGGGACTAGAAGCTGGGGCCAACGTCCTGACTTTC
CDR3aa: CASSRKLAGLEAGANVLTF

v_gene: TRBV14
abundance: -
d_gene: TRBD1
j_gene: TRBJ2-1
CDR3nt: TGTGCCAGCAGCCGATTAACCTGGGACAGGGGAACTAATGAGCAGTTCTTC
CDR3aa: CASSRLTWDRGTNEQFF

v_gene: TRBV29-1
abundance: -
d_gene: -
j_gene: TRBJ1-3
CDR3nt: TGCAGCGTTGCCAGCTTGGAGCGCACCATATATTTT
CDR3aa: CSVASLERTIYF

v_gene: TRBV12-3/TRBV12-4
abundance: many
d_gene: TRBD2
j_gene: TRBJ2-7
CDR3nt: TGTGCCAGCAGCTTAGCGGGGGGAATCTACGAGCAGTACTTC
CDR3aa: CASSLAGGIYEQYF

v_gene: TRBV19
abundance: few
d_gene: -
j_gene: TRBJ2-3
CDR3nt: TGTGCCAGTAGTATCGCTCAGGGAGGAGATACGCAGTATTTT
CDR3aa: CASSIAQGGDTQYF

v_gene: TRBV7-2
abundance: many
d_gene: TRBD2
j_gene: TRBJ2-7
CDR3nt: TGTGCCAGCAGTTCTCACGGGACTAGCAACTACGAGCAGTACTTC
CDR3aa: CASSSHGTSNYEQYF

v_gene: TRBV5-1
abundance: -
d_gene: -
j_gene: TRBJ2-1
CDR3nt: TGCGCCAGCAGCCAAATGCCAATACCCTACAATGAGCAGTTCTTC
CDR3aa: CASSQMPIPYNEQFF

v_gene: TRBV11-2
abundance: -
d_gene: TRBD2
j_gene: TRBJ2-5
CDR3nt: TGTGCCAGCAGCTTAGCCCTCCTAGCGGGAGGGCCCAAGACCCAGTACTTC
CDR3aa: CASSLALLAGGPKTQYF

v_gene: TRBV29-1
abundance: -
d_gene: -
j_gene: TRBJ1-1
CDR3nt: TGCAGCGTTGTCGGGAACCCACGGGGCACTGAAGCTTTCTTT
CDR3aa: CSVVGNPRGTEAFF

v_gene: TRBV7-8
abundance: many
d_gene: TRBD1
j_gene: TRBJ1-1
CDR3nt: TGTGCCAGCAGAGAAAGACAGGGCAGGGGAGAAGCTTTCTTT
CDR3aa: CASRERQGRGEAFF

v_gene: TRBV7-2
abundance: many
d_gene: -
j_gene: TRBJ2-1
CDR3nt: TGTGCCAGCAGCTCCAGTCTTGACAATGAGCAGTTCTTC
CDR3aa: CASSSSLDNEQFF

v_gene: TRBV6-5
abundance: few
d_gene: TRBD2
j_gene: TRBJ2-1
CDR3nt: TGTGCCAGCAGTTACTCGGCAATTGCTAGCGGGAATGAGCAGTTCTTC
CDR3aa: CASSYSAIASGNEQFF

v_gene: TRBV7-9
abundance: few
d_gene: -
j_gene: TRBJ2-1
CDR3nt: TGTGCCAGCAGCCCAGAGGGCATCCGGCAGTTCTTC
CDR3aa: CASSPEGIRQFF

v_gene: TRBV6-5
abundance: -
d_gene: -
j_gene: TRBJ1-5
CDR3nt: TGTGCCAGCAGTCAGGGACCGAGGGGGAATCAGCCCCAGCATTTT
CDR3aa: CASSQGPRGNQPQHF

v_gene: TRBV27
abundance: -
d_gene: -
j_gene: TRBJ2-3
CDR3nt: TGTGCCAGCATCCCCTCAGGGGCTCTACAATCTACTAGCACAGATACGCAGTATTTT
CDR3aa: CASIPSGALQSTSTDTQYF

v_gene: TRBV7-2
abundance: many
d_gene: TRBD2
j_gene: TRBJ2-7
CDR3nt: TGTGCCAGCAGCTGGGGCGGGAGCGGAATTTCCTACGAGCAGTACTTC
CDR3aa: CASSWGGSGISYEQYF

v_gene: TRBV4-2
abundance: -
d_gene: -
j_gene: TRBJ1-5
CDR3nt: TGTGCCAGCAGCCAAGATGGGGCAGGGGTTTCGGGTCAGCCCCAGCATTTT
CDR3aa: CASSQDGAGVSGQPQHF

v_gene: TRBV29-1
abundance: -
d_gene: TRBD1
j_gene: TRBJ1-1
CDR3nt: TGCAGCGCCCTCGGACAGGGAAGTACTGAAGCTTTCTTT
CDR3aa: CSALGQGSTEAFF

v_gene: TRBV27
abundance: -
d_gene: -
j_gene: TRBJ1-5
CDR3nt: TGTGCCAGCAGTTCAGGAGGGGGTTTTGGTCCCCAGCATTTT
CDR3aa: CASSSGGGFGPQHF

v_gene: TRBV7-2
abundance: -
d_gene: -
j_gene: TRBJ2-1
CDR3nt: TGTGCCAGCAGCTTAAACAGCGGGCCGGGAAATGAGCAGTTCTTC
CDR3aa: CASSLNSGPGNEQFF

v_gene: TRBV16
abundance: -
d_gene: -
j_gene: TRBJ1-1
CDR3nt: TGTGCCAGCAGCCAATGGGCGAACACTGAAGCTTTCTTT
CDR3aa: CASSQWANTEAFF

v_gene: TRBV7-2
abundance: -
d_gene: -
j_gene: TRBJ1-2
CDR3nt: TGTGCCAGCAGGACGATATGGGGCTACACCTTC
CDR3aa: CASRTIWGYTF

v_gene: TRBV20-1
abundance: -
d_gene: -
j_gene: TRBJ2-1
CDR3nt: TGCAGCGCCACCAATCTAGGAGTAGGCTACAATGAGCAGTTCTTC
CDR3aa: CSATNLGVGYNEQFF

v_gene: TRBV5-4
abundance: -
d_gene: -
j_gene: TRBJ1-2
CDR3nt: TGTGCCAGCAGCCCCCCGGGGGTTCGTAACTATGGCTACACCTTC
CDR3aa: CASSPPGVRNYGYTF

v_gene: TRBV30
abundance: -
d_gene: TRBD2
j_gene: TRBJ2-1
CDR3nt: TGTGCCTGGTCTAGCGGAAGCTCCTACAATGAGCAGTTCTTC
CDR3aa: CAWSSGSSYNEQFF

v_gene: TRBV7-6
abundance: many
d_gene: -
j_gene: TRBJ2-1
CDR3nt: TGTGCCAGCAGCCTAGTCAGAGGACCAATCGATGAGCAGTTCTTC
CDR3aa: CASSLVRGPIDEQFF

v_gene: TRBV7-9
abundance: few
d_gene: TRBD1
j_gene: TRBJ1-5
CDR3nt: TGTGCCAGCAGCAGGGGGCAGCTTACTAGCAATCAGCCCCAGCATTTT
CDR3aa: CASSRGQLTSNQPQHF

v_gene: TRBV5-5
abundance: few
d_gene: TRBD1
j_gene: TRBJ2-1
CDR3nt: TGTGCCAGCAGCCGGGACAGGGATTGGGTTGAGCAGTTCTTC
CDR3aa: CASSRDRDWVEQFF

v_gene: TRBV6-9
abundance: once
d_gene: -
j_gene: TRBJ2-7
CDR3nt: TGTGCCAGCAGTTACCGACCCGGGACCCGACCCCACTACGAGCAGTACTTC
CDR3aa: CASSYRPGTRPHYEQYF

v_gene: TRBV10-1
abundance: few
d_gene: TRBD1
j_gene: TRBJ1-4
CDR3nt: TGCGCCAGCACCCGAGGGAGGACAGGAGGCGAAAAACTGTTTTTT
CDR3aa: CASTRGRTGGEKLFF

v_gene: TRBV12-3/TRBV12-4
abundance: -
d_gene: -
j_gene: TRBJ1-5
CDR3nt: TGTGCCAGCAGCTACGACCCCTACAATCAGCCCCAGCATTTT
CDR3aa: CASSYDPYNQPQHF

v_gene: TRBV7-2
abundance: many
d_gene: -
j_gene: TRBJ1-5
CDR3nt: TGTGCCAGCAGCTACGGGGTAGGCAATCAGCCCCAGCATTTT
CDR3aa: CASSYGVGNQPQHF

v_gene: TRBV7-2
abundance: -
d_gene: -
j_gene: TRBJ2-5
CDR3nt: TGTGCCAGCAGCTTGAGTATCCCCGAGACCCAGTACTTC
CDR3aa: CASSLSIPETQYF

v_gene: TRBV19
abundance: once
d_gene: TRBD2
j_gene: TRBJ2-1
CDR3nt: TGTGCCAGTAGTATAGATCATGGGACTAGCGGGGTAGGGGAGCAGTTCTTC
CDR3aa: CASSIDHGTSGVGEQFF

v_gene: TRBV20-1
abundance: -
d_gene: TRBD1
j_gene: TRBJ1-2
CDR3nt: TGCAGTGCTAGAGGGGACCGTTCGACAGGGGGCTTTGGCTACACCTTC
CDR3aa: CSARGDRSTGGFGYTF

v_gene: TRBV4-1
abundance: -
d_gene: -
j_gene: TRBJ2-3
CDR3nt: TGCGCCAGCAGCCATGTGAAGGGTACAGATACGCAGTATTTT
CDR3aa: CASSHVKGTDTQYF

v_gene: TRBV4-3
abundance: few
d_gene: -
j_gene: TRBJ1-4
CDR3nt: TGCGCCAGCAGCCAAGATAGGCAGGGGCTAAATGAAAAACTGTTTTTT
CDR3aa: CASSQDRQGLNEKLFF

v_gene: TRBV4-1
abundance: -
d_gene: TRBD2
j_gene: TRBJ2-7
CDR3nt: TGCGCCAGCAGCCAAGAAGCACTAGCGGACTCCTACGAGCAGTACTTC
CDR3aa: CASSQEALADSYEQYF

v_gene: TRBV11-2
abundance: -
d_gene: TRBD2
j_gene: TRBJ2-7
CDR3nt: TGTGCCAGCACCCGGGACCGCAGGTCCCCGCGGGAGGGAGAGCAGTACTTC
CDR3aa: CASTRDRRSPREGEQYF

v_gene: TRBV7-6
abundance: many
d_gene: -
j_gene: TRBJ2-3
CDR3nt: TGTGCCAGCAGCCCTAGGTCATCTAGCACAGATACGCAGTATTTT
CDR3aa: CASSPRSSSTDTQYF

v_gene: TRBV7-2
abundance: many
d_gene: -
j_gene: TRBJ2-1
CDR3nt: TGTGCCAGCAGGCAGGGACTTTACAATGAGCAGTTCTTC
CDR3aa: CASRQGLYNEQFF

v_gene: TRBV6-5
abundance: few
d_gene: -
j_gene: TRBJ1-2
CDR3nt: TGTGCCAGCAGTTACTCGTTGAGTTTAGGCTACACCTTC
CDR3aa: CASSYSLSLGYTF

v_gene: TRBV11-3
abundance: -
d_gene: -
j_gene: TRBJ1-1
CDR3nt: TGTGCCAGCAGCTTAGAAGGACTGGGAAGGGGCTACACTGAAGCTTTCTTT
CDR3aa: CASSLEGLGRGYTEAFF

v_gene: TRBV28
abundance: -
d_gene: -
j_gene: TRBJ1-5
CDR3nt: TGTGCCACGCGAGGGGAGGAAAGCAATCAGCCCCAGCATTTT
CDR3aa: CATRGEESNQPQHF

v_gene: TRBV6-2/TRBV6-3
abundance: -
d_gene: -
j_gene: TRBJ2-2
CDR3nt: TGTGCCAGCAGTCGTCCGGGGGCGGACACCGGGGAGCTGTTTTTT
CDR3aa: CASSRPGADTGELFF

v_gene: TRBV20-1
abundance: few
d_gene: -
j_gene: TRBJ2-5
CDR3nt: TGCAGTGCACGTACTACGACGCAAGAGACCCAGTACTTC
CDR3aa: CSARTTTQETQYF

v_gene: TRBV20-1
abundance: few
d_gene: TRBD1
j_gene: TRBJ1-1
CDR3nt: TGCAGTGCTAGTCAGGCCGACAGGGGTAACACTGAAGCTTTCTTT
CDR3aa: CSASQADRGNTEAFF

v_gene: TRBV6-1
abundance: -
d_gene: -
j_gene: TRBJ1-1
CDR3nt: TGTGCCAGCACTGCCCGGGCCTTCACTGAAGCTTTCTTT
CDR3aa: CASTARAFTEAFF

v_gene: TRBV7-2
abundance: many
d_gene: -
j_gene: TRBJ1-2
CDR3nt: TGTGCCAGCAGCCCCCGGGGAGGCCCAGGAAGCTATGGCTACACCTTC
CDR3aa: CASSPRGGPGSYGYTF

v_gene: TRBV4-1
abundance: -
d_gene: -
j_gene: TRBJ2-7
CDR3nt: TGCGCCAGCAGCCAAGTACCGGGCAGCGAGCAGTACTTC
CDR3aa: CASSQVPGSEQYF

v_gene: TRBV7-2
abundance: many
d_gene: TRBD1
j_gene: TRBJ1-1
CDR3nt: TGTGCCAGCAGGCAGACAGGGCATTACACTGAAGCTTTCTTT
CDR3aa: CASRQTGHYTEAFF

v_gene: TRBV7-2
abundance: -
d_gene: TRBD2
j_gene: TRBJ2-5
CDR3nt: TGTGCCAGCAGCACCCAGCGGGGCCAAGAGACCCAGTACTTC
CDR3aa: CASSTQRGQETQYF

v_gene: TRBV7-2
abundance: many
d_gene: -
j_gene: TRBJ2-5
CDR3nt: TGTGCCAGCAGCGTTCTAGGGACAATCCAAGAGACCCAGTACTTC
CDR3aa: CASSVLGTIQETQYF

v_gene: TRBV30
abundance: -
d_gene: TRBD2
j_gene: TRBJ2-3
CDR3nt: TGTGCCTGGACCGAACCGGGCGGGAGGGCCGCAGATACGCAGTATTTT
CDR3aa: CAWTEPGGRAADTQYF

v_gene: TRBV27
abundance: -
d_gene: -
j_gene: TRBJ2-5
CDR3nt: TGTGCCAGCAGTTGGTACGGGGCTCAAGAGACCCAGTACTTC
CDR3aa: CASSWYGAQETQYF